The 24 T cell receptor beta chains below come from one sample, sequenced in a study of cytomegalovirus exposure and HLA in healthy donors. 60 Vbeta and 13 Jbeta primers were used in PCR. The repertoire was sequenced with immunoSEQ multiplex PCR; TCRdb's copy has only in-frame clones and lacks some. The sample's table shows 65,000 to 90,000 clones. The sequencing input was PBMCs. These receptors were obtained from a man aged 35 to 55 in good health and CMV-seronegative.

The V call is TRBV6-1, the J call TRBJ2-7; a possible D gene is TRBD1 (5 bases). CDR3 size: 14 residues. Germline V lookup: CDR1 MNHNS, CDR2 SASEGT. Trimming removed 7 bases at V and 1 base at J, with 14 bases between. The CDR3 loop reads CASTPDTYSYEQYF. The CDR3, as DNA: TGTGCCAGCACCCCGGACACCTATTCCTACGAGCAGTACTTC.

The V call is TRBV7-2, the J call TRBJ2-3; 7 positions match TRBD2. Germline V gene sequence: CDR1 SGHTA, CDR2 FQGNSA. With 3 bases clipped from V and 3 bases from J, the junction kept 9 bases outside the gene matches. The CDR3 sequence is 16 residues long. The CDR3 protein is CASSFVMGEGTDTQYF. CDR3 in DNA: TGTGCCAGCAGCTTTGTAATGGGGGAGGGGACAGATACGCAGTATTTT.

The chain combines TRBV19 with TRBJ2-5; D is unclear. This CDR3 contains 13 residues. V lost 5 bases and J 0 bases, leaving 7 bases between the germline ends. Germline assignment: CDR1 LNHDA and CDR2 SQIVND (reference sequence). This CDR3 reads CASSLRNQETQYF. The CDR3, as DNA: TGTGCCAGTAGTTTGCGGAACCAAGAGACCCAGTACTTC. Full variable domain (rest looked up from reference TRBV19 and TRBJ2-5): DGGITQSPKYLFRKEGQNVTLSCEQNLNHDAMYWYRQDPGQGLRLIYYSQIVNDFQKGDIAEGYSVSREKKESFPLTVTSAQKNPTAFYLCASSLRNQETQYFGPGTRLLVL.

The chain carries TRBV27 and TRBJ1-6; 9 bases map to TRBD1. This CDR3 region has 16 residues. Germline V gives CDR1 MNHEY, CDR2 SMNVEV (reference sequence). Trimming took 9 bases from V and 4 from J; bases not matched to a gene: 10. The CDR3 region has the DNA TGTGCCAGAAGGTTACGGGACAGGGTTTATAATTCACCCCTCCACTTT. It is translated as CARRLRDRVYNSPLHF.

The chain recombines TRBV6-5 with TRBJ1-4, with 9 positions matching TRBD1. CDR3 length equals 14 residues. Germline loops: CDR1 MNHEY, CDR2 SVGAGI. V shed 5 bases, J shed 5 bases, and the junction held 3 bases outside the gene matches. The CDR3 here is CASSGTGSNEKLFF. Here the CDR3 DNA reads TGTGCCAGCAGTGGGACAGGGTCCAATGAAAAACTGTTTTTT.

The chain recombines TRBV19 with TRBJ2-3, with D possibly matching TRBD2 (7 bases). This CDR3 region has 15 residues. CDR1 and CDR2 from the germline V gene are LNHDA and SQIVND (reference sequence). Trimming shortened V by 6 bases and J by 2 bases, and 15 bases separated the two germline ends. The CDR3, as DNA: TGTGCCAGTAGGGCACGGGGGGCCCCCACAGATACGCAGTATTTT. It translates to CASRARGAPTDTQYF.

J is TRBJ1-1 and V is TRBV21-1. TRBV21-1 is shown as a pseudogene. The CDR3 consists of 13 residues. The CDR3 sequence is CASSKVDSTEAFF. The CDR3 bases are TGTGCCAGCAGCAAAGTGGACTCGACTGAAGCTTTCTTT.

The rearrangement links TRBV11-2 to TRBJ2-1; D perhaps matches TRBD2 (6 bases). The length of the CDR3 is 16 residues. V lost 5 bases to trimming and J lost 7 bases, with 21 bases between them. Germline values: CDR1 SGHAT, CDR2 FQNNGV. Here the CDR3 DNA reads TGTGCCAGCAGCCCCCGGGAGCCCGACCGTCGGAATGAGCAGTTCTTC. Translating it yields CASSPREPDRRNEQFF.

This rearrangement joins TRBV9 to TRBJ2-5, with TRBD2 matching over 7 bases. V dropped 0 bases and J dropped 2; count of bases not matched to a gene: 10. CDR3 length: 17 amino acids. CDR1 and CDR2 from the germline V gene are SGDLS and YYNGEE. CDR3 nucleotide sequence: TGTGCCAGCAGCGTAGGCGTTGGTTGGGGGGGGCAAGAGACCCAGTACTTC. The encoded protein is CASSVGVGWGGQETQYF.

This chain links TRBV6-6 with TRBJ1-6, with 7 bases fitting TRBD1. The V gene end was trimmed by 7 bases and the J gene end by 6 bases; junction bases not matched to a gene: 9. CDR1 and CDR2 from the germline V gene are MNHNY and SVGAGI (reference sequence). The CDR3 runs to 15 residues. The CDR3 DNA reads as TGTGCCAGCATCTTCAGTCACAGGGGTAATTCACCCCTCCACTTT. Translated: CASIFSHRGNSPLHF.

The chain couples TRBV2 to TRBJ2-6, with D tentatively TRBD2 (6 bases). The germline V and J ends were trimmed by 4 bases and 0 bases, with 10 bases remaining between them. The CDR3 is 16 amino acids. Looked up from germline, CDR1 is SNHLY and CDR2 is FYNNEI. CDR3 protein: CASSGNGGSGANVLTF. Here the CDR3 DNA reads TGTGCCAGCAGTGGGAACGGGGGCTCTGGGGCCAACGTCCTGACTTTC.

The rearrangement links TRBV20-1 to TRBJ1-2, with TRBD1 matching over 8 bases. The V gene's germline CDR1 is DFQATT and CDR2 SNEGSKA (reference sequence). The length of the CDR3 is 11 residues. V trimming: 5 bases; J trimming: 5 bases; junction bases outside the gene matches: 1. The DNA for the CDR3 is TGCAGTGCTGGGACAGGTTATGGCTACACCTTC. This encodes CSAGTGYGYTF.

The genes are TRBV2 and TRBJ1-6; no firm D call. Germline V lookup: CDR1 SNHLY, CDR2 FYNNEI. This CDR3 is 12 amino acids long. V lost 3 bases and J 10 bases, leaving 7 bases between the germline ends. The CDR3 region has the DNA TGTGCCAGCAGTGAGGAGGGCTCACCCCTCCACTTT. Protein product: CASSEEGSPLHF.

This chain's CDR3 is CASSVDVEETQYF. DNA for the CDR3: TGTGCCAGCAGCGTAGACGTGGAGGAGACCCAGTACTTC. The chain is built from TRBV9 and TRBJ2-5, with D uncertain. Germline V CDR1 and CDR2: SGDLS, YYNGEE. Trimming took off 0 bases at V and 5 bases at J, with 8 bases between the two ends. CDR3 size: 13 residues.

The DNA for the CDR3 is TGTGCCAGCAGCCTTGCTGCCCACAGTGAGCAGTTCTTC. It translates to CASSLAAHSEQFF. The chain employs TRBV7-3 and TRBJ2-1, with D uncertain. The CDR3 spans 13 residues. With 5 bases removed from V and 9 bases from J, the gap between germline ends came to 14 bases. Per the germline V gene, CDR1 is SGHTA and CDR2 is FQGTGA.

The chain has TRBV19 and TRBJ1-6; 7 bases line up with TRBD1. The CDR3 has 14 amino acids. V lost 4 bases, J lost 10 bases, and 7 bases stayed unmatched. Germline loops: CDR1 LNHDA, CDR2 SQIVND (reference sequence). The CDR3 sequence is CASSRDSENSPLHF. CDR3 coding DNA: TGTGCCAGTAGTAGGGACAGCGAGAACTCACCCCTCCACTTT.

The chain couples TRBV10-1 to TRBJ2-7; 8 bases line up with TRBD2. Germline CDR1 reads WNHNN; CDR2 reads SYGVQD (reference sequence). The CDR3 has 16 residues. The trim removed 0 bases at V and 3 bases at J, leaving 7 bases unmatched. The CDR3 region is CASSESFAGGYYEQYF. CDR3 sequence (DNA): TGCGCCAGCAGTGAGTCCTTCGCGGGGGGATACTACGAGCAGTACTTC.

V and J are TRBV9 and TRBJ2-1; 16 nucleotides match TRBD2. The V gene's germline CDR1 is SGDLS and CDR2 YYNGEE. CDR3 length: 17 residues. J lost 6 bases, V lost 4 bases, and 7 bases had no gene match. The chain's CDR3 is CASSFGTSGGAGNEQFF. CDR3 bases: TGTGCCAGCAGCTTCGGGACTAGCGGGGGGGCGGGCAATGAGCAGTTCTTC. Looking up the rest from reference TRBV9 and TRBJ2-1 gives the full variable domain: DSGVTQTPKHLITATGQRVTLRCSPRSGDLSVYWYQQSLDQGLQFLIQYYNGEERAKGNILERFSAQQFPDLHSELNLSSLELGDSALYFCASSFGTSGGAGNEQFFGPGTRLTVL.

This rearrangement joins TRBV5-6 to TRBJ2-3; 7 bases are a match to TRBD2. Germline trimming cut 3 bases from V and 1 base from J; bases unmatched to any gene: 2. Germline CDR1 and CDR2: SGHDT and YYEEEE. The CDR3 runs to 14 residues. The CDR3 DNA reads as TGTGCCAGCAGCTCCCTAGCGGGCACAGATACGCAGTATTTT. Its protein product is CASSSLAGTDTQYF.

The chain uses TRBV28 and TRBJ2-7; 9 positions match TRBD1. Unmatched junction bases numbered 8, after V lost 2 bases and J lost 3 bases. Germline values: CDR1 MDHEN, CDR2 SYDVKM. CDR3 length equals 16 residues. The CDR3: CASSLEAGTGNYEQYF. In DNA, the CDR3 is TGTGCCAGCAGTTTAGAGGCAGGGACAGGGAACTACGAGCAGTACTTC.

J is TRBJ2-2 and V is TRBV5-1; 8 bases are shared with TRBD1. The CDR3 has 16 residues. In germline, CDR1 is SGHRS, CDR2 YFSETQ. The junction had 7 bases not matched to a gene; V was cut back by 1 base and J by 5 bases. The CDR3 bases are TGCGCCAGCAGCTTGTCGGGACAGGCTGTAACCGGGGAGCTGTTTTTT. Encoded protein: CASSLSGQAVTGELFF.

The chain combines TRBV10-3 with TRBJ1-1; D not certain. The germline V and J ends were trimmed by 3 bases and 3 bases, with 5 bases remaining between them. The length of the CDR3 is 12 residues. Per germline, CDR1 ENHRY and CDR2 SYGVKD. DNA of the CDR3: TGTGCCATCAGTGAACTCGACACTGAAGCTTTCTTT. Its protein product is CAISELDTEAFF.

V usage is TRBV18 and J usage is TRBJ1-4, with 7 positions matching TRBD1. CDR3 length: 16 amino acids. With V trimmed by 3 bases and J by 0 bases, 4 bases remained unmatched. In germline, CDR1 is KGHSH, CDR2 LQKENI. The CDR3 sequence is CASSPLGTATNEKLFF. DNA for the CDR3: TGTGCCAGCTCACCGCTGGGGACAGCAACTAATGAAAAACTGTTTTTT.

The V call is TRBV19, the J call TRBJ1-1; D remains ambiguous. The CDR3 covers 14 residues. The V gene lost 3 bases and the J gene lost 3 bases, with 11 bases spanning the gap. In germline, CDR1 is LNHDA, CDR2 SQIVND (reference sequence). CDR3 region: CASSINGGDTEAFF. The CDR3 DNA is TGTGCCAGTAGTATTAACGGCGGGGACACTGAAGCTTTCTTT. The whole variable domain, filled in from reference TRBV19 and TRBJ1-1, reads DGGITQSPKYLFRKEGQNVTLSCEQNLNHDAMYWYRQDPGQGLRLIYYSQIVNDFQKGDIAEGYSVSREKKESFPLTVTSAQKNPTAFYLCASSINGGDTEAFFGQGTRLTVV.